The 10 T cell receptor beta chains below were found in one sample sequenced in a study of CD8 T cells in ankylosing spondylitis. Using its own MiXCR run on the 5' RACE reads, TCRdb lists one record per CDR3 protein. In the table there are around 35,000 distinct CDR3 sequences, roughly 13% of which are singletons. Source material: synovial fluid, either unsorted or a sorted T cell fraction (not recorded which). These receptors all come from a male donor with ankylosing spondylitis.

This clonotype was picked up a small number of times. CDR3 in DNA: TGCGCCAGCAGCCAAGGTAGGGGCACTGAAGCTTTCTTT. This encodes CASSQGRGTEAFF. The chain has TRBV4-3 and TRBJ1-1, with a weak D call TRBD1 (5 bases). Trimming removed 1 base at V and 4 bases at J, with 7 bases between. The germline CDR1 and CDR2 sequences are LGHNA and YSLEER. The CDR3 runs 13 residues.

This clonotype appeared a few times. The V and J genes are TRBV27 and TRBJ2-1; D may be TRBD1 or TRBD2 (7 bases each). This CDR3 is 14 amino acids long. Trimming removed 7 bases at V and 12 bases at J, with 22 bases between. CDR1 and CDR2 (germline): MNHEY, SMNVEV (reference sequence). CDR3 bases: TGTGCCAGCACCCCGATCAGGGGGGGTCAAGGGCAGTTCTTC. Its translation: CASTPIRGGQGQFF.

This clonotype was picked up a small number of times. The genes are TRBV12-3 or TRBV12-4 and TRBJ2-7; 14 bases are shared with TRBD2. V gave up 4 bases and J gave up 11 bases; unmatched junction bases: 10. The CDR3 has 15 amino acids. The CDR3 bases are TGTGCCAGCAGTTCTCCCGGGACTAGCGGGGGCCGGGAGTACTTC. Translation gives CASSSPGTSGGREYF.

This clonotype was seen only a few times. The chain is built from TRBV4-3 and TRBJ2-7, with D perhaps given as TRBD1 or TRBD2 (6 bases each). Germline V CDR1 and CDR2: LGHNA, YSLEER. Trimming stripped 1 base from V and 4 bases from J, with 17 bases between. CDR3 length equals 16 residues. CDR3 sequence reads: CASSQARGTPSYEQYF. The CDR3 bases are TGCGCCAGCAGCCAAGCTCGGGGGACACCTTCATACGAGCAGTACTTC.

Only a few counts were recorded for this clonotype. V gene TRBV9 combines with J gene TRBJ2-2; D perhaps matches TRBD1 (7 bases). The CDR3 runs to 15 residues. Germline V gene lookup returns CDR1 SGDLS and CDR2 YYNGEE. V lost 4 bases and J 1 base, leaving 11 bases between the germline ends. This CDR3 is CASSPRDRNTGELFF. DNA for the CDR3: TGTGCCAGCAGCCCGCGGGACAGGAACACCGGGGAGCTGTTTTTT.

The chain combines TRBV4-2 with TRBJ2-7, with D perhaps matching TRBD2 (5 bases). Trimming shortened V by 3 bases and J by 6 bases, and 15 bases separated the two germline ends. The CDR3 consists of 14 residues. From germline, CDR1 is LGHNA and CDR2 YNFKEQ. The CDR3 nucleotides read TGTGCCAGCAGCCATGGGCAGGAGGCAGCCGAGCAGTACTTC. Translating it yields CASSHGQEAAEQYF.

This clonotype was detected many times. The chain combines TRBV5-5 with TRBJ1-5; tentative D call: TRBD1 (5 bases). The V end was cut by 0 bases, the J end by 4 bases, with 11 bases between. CDR3 length: 15 amino acids. Germline V gene data show CDR1 as SGHKS and CDR2 as YYEKEE (reference sequence). The CDR3 loop is CASSLGGFGNQPQHF. CDR3 coding DNA: TGTGCCAGCAGCTTGGGGGGCTTCGGGAATCAGCCCCAGCATTTT.

This clonotype was detected ten times or more. The genes are TRBV6-1 and TRBJ1-5; D might be TRBD1 (5 bases). The CDR3 has 13 amino acids. Germline CDR1 is MNHNS and CDR2 is SASEGT. V lost 8 bases, J lost 7 bases, and 15 bases lay in between. The CDR3 spells CASLGGWQQPQHF. The DNA of the CDR3 is TGTGCCAGCCTCGGGGGGTGGCAGCAGCCCCAGCATTTT.

The chain couples TRBV5-1 to TRBJ2-5; D uncertain. V was clipped by 1 base and J by 6 bases, with 4 bases between them. The CDR3 length is 11 residues. The V gene's germline CDR1 is SGHRS and CDR2 YFSETQ. The CDR3 DNA reads TGCGCCAGCAGCTTGTGGAAGACCCAGTACTTC. Translating gives CASSLWKTQYF. Combining the CDR3 with reference TRBV5-1 and TRBJ2-5 gives the whole variable domain KAGVTQTPRYLIKTRGQQVTLSCSPISGHRSVSWYQQTPGQGLQFLFEYFSETQRNKGNFPGRFSGRQFSNSRSEMNVSTLELGDSALYLCASSLWKTQYFGPGTRLLVL.

This clonotype came up a few times. The genes are TRBV11-2 and TRBJ2-1, with D possibly matching TRBD1 (5 bases). The V end lost 1 base, the J end lost 10 bases, and 14 bases lay between the germline ends. The CDR3 is made up of 14 amino acids. Germline lookup yields CDR1 SGHAT and CDR2 FQNNGV. CDR3 DNA sequence: TGTGCCAGCAGCTTAGGGGCAGACAGAAAGGAGCAGTTCTTC. This translates into CASSLGADRKEQFF.